This is a list of T cell receptor beta chains from one sample in a study of blood T cells in healthy people across ages. Using its own MiXCR run on the 5' RACE reads, TCRdb lists one record per CDR3 protein. The sample lists about 1,000,000 distinct CDR3 sequences, 40% to 50% occurring once. Sequencing was done on a sample of blood. Receptors were obtained from a woman aged 55-69 years in good health. The CDR3 runs from the conserved cysteine through the conserved F or W. Fields, in order: clone size, V gene, J gene, D gene, CDR3 DNA, CDR3 protein. D genes are given only for firm matches. The size entry is marked missing in some rows and otherwise reads once, few, many or a size class.

clone_size: few
v_call: TRBV20-1
j_call: TRBJ2-5
d_call: NA
cdr3_nt: TGCAGTGCTAGAGATGAAGCCGGGGAGACCCAGTACTTC
cdr3_aa: CSARDEAGETQYF

clone_size: NA
v_call: TRBV28
j_call: TRBJ1-2
d_call: TRBD1
cdr3_nt: TGTGCCACCAGGACAGGGGGTGTTTCTGTCTATGGCTACACCTTC
cdr3_aa: CATRTGGVSVYGYTF

clone_size: NA
v_call: TRBV19
j_call: TRBJ2-4
d_call: TRBD2
cdr3_nt: TGTGCCAGTAGTCCATCAAGCGGGAGGAGGATTGGAGAGCAGTACTTC
cdr3_aa: CASSPSSGRRIGEQYF

clone_size: NA
v_call: TRBV20-1
j_call: TRBJ2-7
d_call: NA
cdr3_nt: TGCAGTGCTAGAGATAGACCTACCAACTACGAGCAGTACTTC
cdr3_aa: CSARDRPTNYEQYF

clone_size: NA
v_call: TRBV5-1
j_call: TRBJ2-7
d_call: TRBD1
cdr3_nt: TGCGCCAGCTCTTACAGGGGGCGCGACTACGAGCAGTACTTC
cdr3_aa: CASSYRGRDYEQYF

clone_size: NA
v_call: TRBV7-9
j_call: TRBJ2-7
d_call: TRBD1
cdr3_nt: TGTGCCAGCAGCCCTACCCCAAGGACAGGGTCCTACGAGCAGTACTTC
cdr3_aa: CASSPTPRTGSYEQYF

clone_size: few
v_call: TRBV3-1
j_call: TRBJ2-7
d_call: TRBD1
cdr3_nt: TGTGCCAGCAGCCAAGATAGAGGGACAGGGTACCTTCTCTCCTACGAGCAGTACTTC
cdr3_aa: CASSQDRGTGYLLSYEQYF

clone_size: NA
v_call: TRBV24-1
j_call: TRBJ2-7
d_call: TRBD2
cdr3_nt: TGTGCCACCAGTGATGCCGGGACTAGCGGGTACGAGCAGTACTTC
cdr3_aa: CATSDAGTSGYEQYF

clone_size: few
v_call: TRBV5-6
j_call: TRBJ2-5
d_call: NA
cdr3_nt: TGTGCCAGCAGCCTGGGTTCCGCGGAGACCCAGTACTTC
cdr3_aa: CASSLGSAETQYF

clone_size: NA
v_call: TRBV27
j_call: TRBJ2-3
d_call: TRBD2
cdr3_nt: TGTGCCAGCAGTTTCCGAAGCGGGAGGGCCTATAAACGTACAGATACGCAGTATTTT
cdr3_aa: CASSFRSGRAYKRTDTQYF

clone_size: few
v_call: TRBV27
j_call: TRBJ2-5
d_call: NA
cdr3_nt: TGTGCCAGCGGCTTTCTAGGGGGGGAAGAGACCCAGTACTTC
cdr3_aa: CASGFLGGEETQYF

clone_size: NA
v_call: TRBV6-1
j_call: TRBJ2-3
d_call: NA
cdr3_nt: TGTGCCAGCATCCGGGGGCTAGCTGGCACAGATACGCAGTATTTT
cdr3_aa: CASIRGLAGTDTQYF

clone_size: many
v_call: TRBV15
j_call: TRBJ2-5
d_call: TRBD1
cdr3_nt: TGTGCCACAAACAGGGGGCGCGGAGAGACCCAGTACTTC
cdr3_aa: CATNRGRGETQYF

clone_size: NA
v_call: TRBV3-1
j_call: TRBJ1-2
d_call: NA
cdr3_nt: TGTGCCAGCAGCCGCGACCCCTGGAGGGACTACACCTTC
cdr3_aa: CASSRDPWRDYTF

clone_size: NA
v_call: TRBV3-1
j_call: TRBJ2-5
d_call: TRBD2
cdr3_nt: TGTGCCAGCAGCCGCATCAAACGGCTAGCGGGTTACAATGAGCAGTACTTC
cdr3_aa: CASSRIKRLAGYNEQYF

clone_size: NA
v_call: TRBV5-1
j_call: TRBJ1-2
d_call: NA
cdr3_nt: TGCGCCAGCACCTTTGGAGACAGAAGCTATGGCTACACCTTC
cdr3_aa: CASTFGDRSYGYTF

clone_size: NA
v_call: TRBV3-1
j_call: TRBJ2-1
d_call: TRBD2
cdr3_nt: TGTGCCAGCAGCCGGAAGGGCGGGAGGGCCTATGAGCAGTTCTTC
cdr3_aa: CASSRKGGRAYEQFF

clone_size: few
v_call: TRBV27
j_call: TRBJ2-3
d_call: TRBD1
cdr3_nt: TGTGCCAGCCAAGACAGGGTGACAGATACGCAGTATTTT
cdr3_aa: CASQDRVTDTQYF

clone_size: few
v_call: TRBV20-1
j_call: TRBJ2-1
d_call: TRBD2
cdr3_nt: TGCAGTGCTAATAGCGGGGTAAACAATGAGCAGTTCTTC
cdr3_aa: CSANSGVNNEQFF

clone_size: NA
v_call: TRBV4-1
j_call: TRBJ2-1
d_call: TRBD2
cdr3_nt: TGCGCCAGCAGCCACGGACTAGCGAGTACCTACAATGAGCAGTTCTTC
cdr3_aa: CASSHGLASTYNEQFF

clone_size: NA
v_call: TRBV4-2
j_call: TRBJ2-1
d_call: TRBD2
cdr3_nt: TGTGCCAGCAGCCAAGGTGCGGGCGGGAGAGGTAATGAGCAGTTCTTC
cdr3_aa: CASSQGAGGRGNEQFF

clone_size: once
v_call: TRBV7-2
j_call: TRBJ1-4
d_call: NA
cdr3_nt: TGTGCCAGCAGAAATACAGGAGGTGAAAAACCGTTTTTT
cdr3_aa: CASRNTGGEKPFF

clone_size: NA
v_call: TRBV7-2
j_call: TRBJ2-7
d_call: NA
cdr3_nt: TGTGCCAGCAGCTACACTGCGACCGAGCAGTACTTC
cdr3_aa: CASSYTATEQYF

clone_size: NA
v_call: TRBV13
j_call: TRBJ2-1
d_call: NA
cdr3_nt: TGTGCCAGCACCCCGGAAGGATCCTACAATGAGCAGTTCTTC
cdr3_aa: CASTPEGSYNEQFF

clone_size: few
v_call: TRBV9
j_call: TRBJ2-3
d_call: TRBD2
cdr3_nt: TGTGCCAGCAGCGTAGGACTAGCGGGAGTCCATACGCAGTATTTT
cdr3_aa: CASSVGLAGVHTQYF